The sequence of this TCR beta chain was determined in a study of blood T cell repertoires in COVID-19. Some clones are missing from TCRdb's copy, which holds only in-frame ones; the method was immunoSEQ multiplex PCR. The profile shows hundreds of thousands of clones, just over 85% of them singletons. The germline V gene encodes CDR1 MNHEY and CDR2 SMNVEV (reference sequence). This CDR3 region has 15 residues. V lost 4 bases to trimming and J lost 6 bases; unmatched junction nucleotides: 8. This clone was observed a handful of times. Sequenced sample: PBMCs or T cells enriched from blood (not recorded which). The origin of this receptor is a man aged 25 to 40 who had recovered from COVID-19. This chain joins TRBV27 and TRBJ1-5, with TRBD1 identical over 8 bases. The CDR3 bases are TGTGCCAGCAGTTCGCGCTTCACAGGGGGTCAGCCCCAGCATTTT. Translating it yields CASSSRFTGGQPQHF.